The sequence of this T cell receptor beta chain was determined in a study of T cell repertoires in cytomegalovirus infection. TCRdb re-analysed the reads in MiXCR, keeping a single row per CDR3 protein. The table has 700,000 to 850,000 distinct CDR3 sequences, 30% to 35% seen once. This clonotype was seen once. The antigen remains unidentified. The CDR3 covers 15 residues. CDR1 and CDR2 from the germline V gene are DFQATT and SNEGSKA (reference sequence). This chain connects TRBV20-1 to TRBJ2-7, with TRBD2 as a possible D gene (6 bases). The J call is uncertain, as TRBJ2-1 better fits the DNA end. Specimen: cultured CD8+ T cells from PBMCs, collected from culture after CMV antigen stimulation. This sequence originates from a human donor in good health (CMV status not recorded). Some clones in this sample may be carry-over from other donors' samples. CDR3: CSARVFPAGPNEQFF. CDR3 coding DNA: TGCAGTGCTAGAGTTTTTCCCGCGGGGCCAAACGAGCAGTTCTTC.